A single sample is the source of the 19 T cell receptor beta chains below, sequenced in a study of cytomegalovirus exposure and HLA in healthy donors. PCR employed 60 Vbeta and 13 Jbeta primers. Method: immunoSEQ multiplex PCR; TCRdb's copy keeps in-frame clones and lacks some. The sample holds 45,000 to 70,000 clones, about 80% seen once. The sequencing sample was made of PBMCs. The source is a man aged 50-59 years in good health and CMV-seronegative.

In its sample, this clone was seen once. The chain carries TRBV7-2 and TRBJ2-1, with D tentatively TRBD1 (6 bases). The CDR3 has 15 residues. V was cut by 2 bases and J by 7 bases, with 15 bases left in between. In germline, CDR1 is SGHTA, CDR2 FQGNSA. Written as DNA, the CDR3 is TGTGCCAGCAGCTTAAGGGTCAACAGGGAAAATGAGCAGTTCTTC. Residues: CASSLRVNRENEQFF.

This clone was seen more than once but under ten times. This rearrangement joins TRBV13 to TRBJ2-3; 7 bases fit TRBD1. This CDR3 comprises 15 residues. CDR1 PRHDT and CDR2 FYEKMQ come from the germline V gene (reference sequence). The junction had 8 bases not matched to a gene; V was cut back by 5 bases and J by 3 bases. The CDR3 here is CASSPRDSETDTQYF. Written as DNA, the CDR3 is TGTGCCAGCAGCCCACGGGACAGCGAGACAGATACGCAGTATTTT.

The J gene is TRBJ1-4, the V gene TRBV18; tentative D call: TRBD1 (6 bases). The V gene lost 1 base and the J gene lost 1 base, with 7 bases spanning the gap. This CDR3 has 15 amino acids. Per the germline V gene, CDR1 is KGHSH and CDR2 is LQKENI. The CDR3 sequence: CASSPQQGTNEKLFF. In DNA form, the CDR3 reads TGTGCCAGCTCACCACAACAGGGAACTAATGAAAAACTGTTTTTT. The full variable domain, in which reference TRBV18 and TRBJ1-4 provide the parts outside the CDR3, is NAGVMQNPRHLVRRRGQEARLRCSPMKGHSHVYWYRQLPEEGLKFMVYLQKENIIDESGMPKERFSAEFPKEGPSILRIQQVVRGDSAAYFCASSPQQGTNEKLFFGSGTQLSVL.

This clone occurred a few times. CDR3 sequence reads: CASRATSSDTQYF. Written as DNA, the CDR3 is TGTGCCAGCCGGGCCACTAGTTCAGATACGCAGTATTTT. The V gene is TRBV19, the J gene TRBJ2-3; D may be TRBD2 (5 bases). Germline CDR1 is LNHDA and CDR2 is SQIVND (reference sequence). The CDR3 consists of 13 residues. V was shortened by 9 bases and J by 4 bases, with 14 bases between the two germline ends.

The V call is TRBV29-1, the J call TRBJ1-1; 8 bases agree with TRBD1. Germline V gene sequence: CDR1 SQVTM, CDR2 ANQGSEA. After removal of 7 bases from V and 4 bases from J, the junction contained 2 bases not matched to a gene. This CDR3 is 11 amino acids long. CDR3 nucleotides: TGCAGCGGACAGGGGTTCACTGAAGCTTTCTTT. Protein product: CSGQGFTEAFF.

The rearrangement uses TRBV5-1 and TRBJ2-1; a weak D match, TRBD1 (6 bases). The CDR3 has 15 amino acids. CDR1 is SGHRS and CDR2 is YFSETQ in the germline V gene. The V end was cut by 1 base, the J end by 7 bases, with 15 bases between. The CDR3 DNA is TGCGCCAGCAGCTTGATCGGACAGCCCGAAAATGAGCAGTTCTTC. The encoded protein is CASSLIGQPENEQFF.

The chain links TRBV7-2 to TRBJ2-3, with no clear D. The germline gives CDR1 SGHTA, CDR2 FQGNSA. The CDR3 covers 12 residues. Trimming shortened V by 5 bases and J by 2 bases, and 5 bases separated the two germline ends. The CDR3 coding sequence is TGTGCCAGCAGCCCCTACACAGATACGCAGTATTTT. Its protein is CASSPYTDTQYF.

CDR3 amino acids: CASSRGIEQETQYF. The DNA of the CDR3 is TGCGCCAGCAGCCGAGGGATAGAGCAAGAGACCCAGTACTTC. This sequence joins TRBV5-1 and TRBJ2-5, with TRBD2 as a possible D gene (5 bases). V lost 4 bases to trimming and J lost 2 bases, with 12 bases between them. CDR1 is SGHRS and CDR2 is YFSETQ in the germline V gene. The CDR3 extends over 14 amino acids. Full variable domain (rest looked up from reference TRBV5-1 and TRBJ2-5): KAGVTQTPRYLIKTRGQQVTLSCSPISGHRSVSWYQQTPGQGLQFLFEYFSETQRNKGNFPGRFSGRQFSNSRSEMNVSTLELGDSALYLCASSRGIEQETQYFGPGTRLLVL.

The chain combines TRBV5-7 with TRBJ1-5; 8 bases line up with TRBD1. TRBV5-7 is flagged as an ORF with uncertain function. The length of the CDR3 is 16 residues. The V gene end was trimmed by 0 bases and the J gene end by 8 bases; junction bases not matched to a gene: 10. The CDR3 region has the DNA TGTGCCAGCAGCTTGGAATTCCCGGACAGGGTTAAGCCCCAGCATTTT. This translates into CASSLEFPDRVKPQHF.

The V call is TRBV19, the J call TRBJ1-1; TRBD1 matches 11 bases. The CDR3 extends over 19 amino acids. The J segment lost 4 bases and the V segment lost 4 bases, leaving 17 bases of the junction unmatched. Germline values: CDR1 LNHDA, CDR2 SQIVND (reference sequence). In DNA, the CDR3 is TGTGCCAGTAGTACCCCAAATCGGCCAGGACAGGGGGCGAGCACTGAAGCTTTCTTT. This gives the protein CASSTPNRPGQGASTEAFF. Supplemented by reference TRBV19 and TRBJ1-1, the full variable domain reads DGGITQSPKYLFRKEGQNVTLSCEQNLNHDAMYWYRQDPGQGLRLIYYSQIVNDFQKGDIAEGYSVSREKKESFPLTVTSAQKNPTAFYLCASSTPNRPGQGASTEAFFGQGTRLTVV.

This rearrangement joins TRBV27 to TRBJ2-5; 13 positions agree with TRBD2. Per germline, CDR1 MNHEY and CDR2 SMNVEV (reference sequence). The CDR3 is made up of 15 amino acids. V was pared by 5 bases and J by 5 bases, with 5 bases of the junction left unmatched. The CDR3 loop is CASSALAGGLETQYF. The CDR3 DNA reads as TGTGCCAGCAGTGCACTAGCGGGGGGGCTGGAGACCCAGTACTTC.

The count of this clone is one. This rearrangement joins TRBV9 to TRBJ2-1; TRBD2 agrees at 16 bases. CDR3 length equals 19 residues. Losses at the gene ends were 1 base for V and 7 bases for J; bases not matched to a gene: 11. CDR1 is SGDLS, CDR2 YYNGEE, per germline. CDR3 sequence reads: CASSVSIGTSGGAGNEQFF. The CDR3 coding sequence is TGTGCCAGCAGCGTATCGATCGGGACTAGCGGGGGGGCGGGGAATGAGCAGTTCTTC.

The rearrangement joins TRBV11-3 to TRBJ2-5; 7 nucleotides line up with TRBD2. J lost 4 bases, V lost 5 bases, and 13 bases had no gene match. Germline CDR1 and CDR2: SGHNT and YENEEA. The CDR3 length is 16 residues. The DNA for the CDR3 is TGTGCCAGCAGCCTCGGGGCGGGGGTCCCCGGAGAGACCCAGTACTTC. Translation: CASSLGAGVPGETQYF.

V and J are TRBV6-5 and TRBJ2-7; 8 nucleotides line up with TRBD1. V was clipped by 6 bases and J by 0 bases; unmatched bases: 4. The CDR3 has 14 residues. Germline V gene lookup returns CDR1 MNHEY and CDR2 SVGAGI. The CDR3 nucleotides are TGTGCCAGCAGGCGACAGGGGTCCTCCTACGAGCAGTACTTC. As protein: CASRRQGSSYEQYF.

The gene calls are TRBV9 and TRBJ1-2; D remains unclear. The CDR3 length is 13 residues. CDR1 SGDLS and CDR2 YYNGEE come from the germline V gene. V shed 2 bases and J shed 6 bases, with 11 bases lying between them. CDR3 protein: CASSVGVGHGYTF. The CDR3 coding sequence is TGTGCCAGCAGCGTCGGGGTCGGGCATGGCTACACCTTC. Combining the CDR3 with reference TRBV9 and TRBJ1-2 gives the whole variable domain DSGVTQTPKHLITATGQRVTLRCSPRSGDLSVYWYQQSLDQGLQFLIQYYNGEERAKGNILERFSAQQFPDLHSELNLSSLELGDSALYFCASSVGVGHGYTFGSGTRLTVV.

This sequence joins TRBV7-3 and TRBJ2-5; a weak D match, TRBD2 (7 bases). The CDR3 totals 16 residues. The V end lost 5 bases, the J end lost 3 bases, and 19 bases lay between the germline ends. CDR1 and CDR2 from the germline V gene are SGHTA and FQGTGA. CDR3 sequence: CASSRLGRGGEETQYF. CDR3 bases: TGTGCCAGCAGCCGCCTAGGGAGGGGGGGCGAAGAGACCCAGTACTTC.

This chain links TRBV27 with TRBJ2-5, with D possibly TRBD2 on 6 matching bases. CDR3 length: 14 residues. Germline lookup yields CDR1 MNHEY and CDR2 SMNVEV (reference sequence). Between the trimmed V and J ends, which lost 3 bases and 4 bases, there was a span of 12 bases. In nucleotides, the CDR3 is TGTGCCAGCAGTTTTGGGGTCGGGGGAGAGACCCAGTACTTC. Its protein is CASSFGVGGETQYF.

In its sample, this clone was seen once. V gene TRBV5-8 combines with J gene TRBJ1-4, with 10 bases matching TRBD1. CDR1 is SGHTS, CDR2 YDEGEE, per germline. Trimming removed 2 bases from V and 5 bases from J; junction bases left unmatched: 3. The CDR3 loop spans 15 amino acids. The CDR3 spells CASSFGQGGNEKLFF. The CDR3 bases are TGTGCCAGCAGCTTCGGACAGGGGGGAAATGAAAAACTGTTTTTT.

The chain recombines TRBV11-2 with TRBJ1-1; 9 nucleotides agree with TRBD1. The ends lost 6 bases at V and 5 bases at J; junction bases unmatched: 10. The CDR3 spans 15 residues. Germline-derived CDR1 and CDR2 are SGHAT and FQNNGV. The CDR3: CASRRLGQGKTEAFF. The CDR3 nucleotides read TGTGCCAGCAGACGACTGGGACAGGGAAAAACTGAAGCTTTCTTT.